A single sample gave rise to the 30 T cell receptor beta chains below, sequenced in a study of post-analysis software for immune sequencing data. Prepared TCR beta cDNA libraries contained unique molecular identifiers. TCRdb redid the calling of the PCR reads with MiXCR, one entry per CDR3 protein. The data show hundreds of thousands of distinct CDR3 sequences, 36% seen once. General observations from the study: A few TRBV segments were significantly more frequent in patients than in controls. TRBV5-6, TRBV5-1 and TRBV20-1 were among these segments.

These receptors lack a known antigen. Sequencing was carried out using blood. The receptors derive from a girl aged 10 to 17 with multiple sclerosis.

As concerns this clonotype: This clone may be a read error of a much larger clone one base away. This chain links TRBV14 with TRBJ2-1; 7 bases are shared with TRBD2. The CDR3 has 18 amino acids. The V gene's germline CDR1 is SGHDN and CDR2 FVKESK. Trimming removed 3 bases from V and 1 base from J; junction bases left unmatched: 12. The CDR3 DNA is TGTGCCAGCAGCCAGGGTCTGGGACTAACGGAATCCTACAATGAGCAGTTCTTC. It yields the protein CASSQGLGLTESYNEQFF.

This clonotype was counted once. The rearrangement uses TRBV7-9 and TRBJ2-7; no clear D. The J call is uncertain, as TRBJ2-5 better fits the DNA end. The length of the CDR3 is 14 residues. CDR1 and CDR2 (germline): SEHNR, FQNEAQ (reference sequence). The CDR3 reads CASSFYTLPETQYF. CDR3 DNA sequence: TGTGCCAGCAGCTTCTACACGCTCCCGGAGACCCAGTACTTC.

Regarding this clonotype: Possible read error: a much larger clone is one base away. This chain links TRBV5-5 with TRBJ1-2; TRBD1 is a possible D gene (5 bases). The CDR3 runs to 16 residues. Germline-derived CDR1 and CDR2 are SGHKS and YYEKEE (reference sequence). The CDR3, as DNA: TGTGCCAGCAGCCTGTTGCTCCCGACAGAGAACTATGGCGACACCTTC. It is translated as CASSLLLPTENYGDTF.

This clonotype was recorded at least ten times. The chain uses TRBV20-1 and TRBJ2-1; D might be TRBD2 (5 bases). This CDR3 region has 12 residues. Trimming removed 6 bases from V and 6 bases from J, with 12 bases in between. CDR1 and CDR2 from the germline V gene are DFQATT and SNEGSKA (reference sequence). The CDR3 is CSAPGLINEQFF. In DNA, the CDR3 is TGCAGTGCCCCCGGACTGATCAATGAGCAGTTCTTC.

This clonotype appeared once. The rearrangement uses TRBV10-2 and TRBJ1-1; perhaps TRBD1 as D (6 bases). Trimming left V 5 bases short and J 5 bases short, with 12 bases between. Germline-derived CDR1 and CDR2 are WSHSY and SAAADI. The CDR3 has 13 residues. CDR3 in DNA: TGCGCCAGCAGTAATACAGGGTTGACTGAAGCTTTCTTT. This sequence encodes CASSNTGLTEAFF.

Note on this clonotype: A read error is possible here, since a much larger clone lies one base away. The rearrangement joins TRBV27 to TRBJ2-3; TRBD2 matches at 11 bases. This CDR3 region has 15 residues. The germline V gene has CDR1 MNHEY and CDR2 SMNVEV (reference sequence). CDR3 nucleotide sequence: TGTGCCAGCTGGACTAGCGGGTCCCGCACAGGTACGCAGTATTTT. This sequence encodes CASWTSGSRTGTQYF.

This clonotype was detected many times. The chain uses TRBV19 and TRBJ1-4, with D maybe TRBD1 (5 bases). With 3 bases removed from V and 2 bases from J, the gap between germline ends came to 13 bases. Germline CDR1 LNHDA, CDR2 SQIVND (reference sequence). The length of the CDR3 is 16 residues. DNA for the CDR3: TGTGCCAGTAGTATCGGCAGGGTGGCTACTAATGAAAAACTGTTTTTT. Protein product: CASSIGRVATNEKLFF.

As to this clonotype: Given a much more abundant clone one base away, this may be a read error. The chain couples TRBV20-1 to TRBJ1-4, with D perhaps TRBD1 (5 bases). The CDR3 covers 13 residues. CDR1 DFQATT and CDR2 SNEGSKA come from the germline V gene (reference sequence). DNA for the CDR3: TGCAGTGCGATAAAACAGGAGGCTGAAAGACTGTTTTTT. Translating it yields CSAIKQEAERLFF.

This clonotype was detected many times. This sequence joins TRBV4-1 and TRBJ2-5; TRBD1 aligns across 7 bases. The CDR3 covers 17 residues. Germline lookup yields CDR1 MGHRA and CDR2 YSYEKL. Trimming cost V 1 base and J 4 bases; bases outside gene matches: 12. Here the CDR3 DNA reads TGCGCCAGCAGCCAAGGCCTCGACAGGGTAAGCCGAGAGACCCAGTACTTC. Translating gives CASSQGLDRVSRETQYF.

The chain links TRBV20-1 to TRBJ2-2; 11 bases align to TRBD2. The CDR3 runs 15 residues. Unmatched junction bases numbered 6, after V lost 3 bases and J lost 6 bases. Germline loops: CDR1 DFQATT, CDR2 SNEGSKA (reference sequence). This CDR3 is CSASIASGRPGELFF. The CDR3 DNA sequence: TGCAGTGCTAGTATAGCTAGCGGGAGGCCCGGGGAGCTGTTTTTT.

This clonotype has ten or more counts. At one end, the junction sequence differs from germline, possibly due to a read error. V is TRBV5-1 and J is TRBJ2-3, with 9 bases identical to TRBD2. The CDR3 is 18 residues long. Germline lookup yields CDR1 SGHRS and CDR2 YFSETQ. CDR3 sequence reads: CASRLGIAGAASTDTQYF. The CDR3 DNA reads TGCGCCAGCAGATTGGGAATAGCGGGGGCGGCAAGCACAGATACGCAGTATTTT.

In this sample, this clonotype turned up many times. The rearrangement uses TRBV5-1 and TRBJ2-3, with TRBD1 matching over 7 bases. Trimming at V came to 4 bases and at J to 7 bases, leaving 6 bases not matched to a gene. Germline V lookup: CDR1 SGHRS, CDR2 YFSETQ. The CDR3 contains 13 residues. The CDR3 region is CASSDGTAYTQYF. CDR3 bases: TGCGCCAGCAGCGACGGGACAGCGTATACGCAGTATTTT.

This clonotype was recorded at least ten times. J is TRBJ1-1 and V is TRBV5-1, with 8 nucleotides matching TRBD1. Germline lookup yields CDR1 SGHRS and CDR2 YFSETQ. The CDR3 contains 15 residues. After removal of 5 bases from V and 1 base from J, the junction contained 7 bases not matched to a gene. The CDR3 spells CASRAGQGWNTEAFF. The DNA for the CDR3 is TGCGCCAGCAGAGCTGGACAGGGCTGGAACACTGAAGCTTTCTTT.

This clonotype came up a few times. The CDR3 bases are TGCAGCGCTTTTACAGGGGTTAGTTCTTCAGGTGAGCAGTTCTTC. Its translation is CSAFTGVSSSGEQFF. The chain carries TRBV29-1 and TRBJ2-1; 7 nucleotides line up with TRBD1. From germline, CDR1 is SQVTM and CDR2 ANQGSEA. This CDR3 is built from 15 residues. V lost 7 bases, J lost 9 bases, and 18 bases stayed unmatched.

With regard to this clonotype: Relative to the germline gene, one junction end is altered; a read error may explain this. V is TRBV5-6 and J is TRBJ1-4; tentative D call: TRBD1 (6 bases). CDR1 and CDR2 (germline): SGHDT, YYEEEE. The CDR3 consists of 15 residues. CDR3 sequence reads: CASSWGQTTNEKRFF. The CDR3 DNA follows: TGTGCCAGCAGCTGGGGACAAACAACTAATGAAAAACGGTTTTTT.

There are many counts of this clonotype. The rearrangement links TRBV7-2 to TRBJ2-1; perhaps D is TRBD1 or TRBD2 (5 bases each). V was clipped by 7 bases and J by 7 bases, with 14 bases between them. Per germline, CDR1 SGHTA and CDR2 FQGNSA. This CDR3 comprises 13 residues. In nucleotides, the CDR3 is TGTGCCAGCAAGGCTCCGGGGCAGAATGAGCAGTTCTTC. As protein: CASKAPGQNEQFF. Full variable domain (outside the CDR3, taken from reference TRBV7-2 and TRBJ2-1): GAGVSQSPSNKVTEKGKDVELRCDPISGHTALYWYRQSLGQGLEFLIYFQGNSAPDKSGLPSDRFSAERTGGSVSTLTIQRTQQEDSAVYLCASKAPGQNEQFFGPGTRLTVL.

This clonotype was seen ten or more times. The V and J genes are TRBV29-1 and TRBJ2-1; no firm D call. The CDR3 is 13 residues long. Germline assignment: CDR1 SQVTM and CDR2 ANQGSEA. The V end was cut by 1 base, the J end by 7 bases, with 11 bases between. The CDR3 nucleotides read TGCAGCGTTGAAGGTTTCGGAAAGAATGAGCAGTTCTTC. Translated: CSVEGFGKNEQFF.

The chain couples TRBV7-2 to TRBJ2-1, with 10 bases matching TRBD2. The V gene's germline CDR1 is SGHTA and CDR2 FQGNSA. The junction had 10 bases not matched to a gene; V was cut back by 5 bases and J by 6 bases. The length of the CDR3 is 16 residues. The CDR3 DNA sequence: TGTGCCAGCAGCCAAGGACTAGCGGAGTTATCCAATGAGCAGTTCTTC. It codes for CASSQGLAELSNEQFF.

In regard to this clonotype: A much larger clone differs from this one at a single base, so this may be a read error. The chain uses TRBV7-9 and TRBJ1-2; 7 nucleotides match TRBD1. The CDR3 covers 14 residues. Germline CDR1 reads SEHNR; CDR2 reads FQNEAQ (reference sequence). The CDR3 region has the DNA TGTGCCGGCAGGGACACAGGGGACTTGAGCGGCTACACCTTC. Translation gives CAGRDTGDLSGYTF. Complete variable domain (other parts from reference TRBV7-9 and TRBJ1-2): DTGVSQNPRHKITKRGQNVTFRCDPISEHNRLYWYRQTLGQGPEFLTYFQNEAQLEKSRLLSDRFSAERPKGSFSTLEIQRTEQGDSAMYLCAGRDTGDLSGYTFGSGTRLTVV.

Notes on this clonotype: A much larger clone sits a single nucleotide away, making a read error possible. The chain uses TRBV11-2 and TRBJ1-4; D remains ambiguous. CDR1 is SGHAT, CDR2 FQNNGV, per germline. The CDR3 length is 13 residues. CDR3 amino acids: CASSLALNEKRFF. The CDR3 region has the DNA TGTGCCAGCAGCTTAGCTCTTAATGAAAAACGGTTTTTT. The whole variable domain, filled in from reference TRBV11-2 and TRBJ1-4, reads EAGVAQSPRYKIIEKRQSVAFWCNPISGHATLYWYQQILGQGPKLLIQFQNNGVVDDSQLPKDRFSAERLKGVDSTLKIQPAKLEDSAVYLCASSLALNEKRFFGSGTQLSVL.

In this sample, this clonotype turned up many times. The CDR3 loop is CASRQGGNYGYTF. The CDR3 bases are TGTGCCAGCAGACAGGGGGGAAACTATGGCTACACCTTC. The rearrangement links TRBV7-2 to TRBJ1-2; the match to TRBD1 covers 8 bases. With 6 bases clipped from V and 2 bases from J, the junction kept 2 bases outside the gene matches. The CDR3 has 13 residues. Germline CDR1 is SGHTA and CDR2 is FQGNSA.

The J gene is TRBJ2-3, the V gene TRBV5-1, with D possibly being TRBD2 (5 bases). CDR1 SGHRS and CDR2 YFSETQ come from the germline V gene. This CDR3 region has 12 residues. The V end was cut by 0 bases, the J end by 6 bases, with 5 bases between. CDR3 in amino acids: CASSLERDTQYF. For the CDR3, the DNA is TGCGCCAGCAGCTTGGAGCGGGATACGCAGTATTTT. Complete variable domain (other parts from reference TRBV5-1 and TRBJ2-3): KAGVTQTPRYLIKTRGQQVTLSCSPISGHRSVSWYQQTPGQGLQFLFEYFSETQRNKGNFPGRFSGRQFSNSRSEMNVSTLELGDSALYLCASSLERDTQYFGPGTRLTVL.

The CDR3 DNA reads as TGCGCCAGCAGCCCCCGTATAGGCGCCTACGAGCAGTACTTC. This encodes CASSPRIGAYEQYF. The V call is TRBV5-1, the J call TRBJ2-7; unclear D gene. The CDR3 has 14 residues. Germline CDR1 SGHRS, CDR2 YFSETQ. Trimming took off 4 bases at V and 2 bases at J, with 13 bases between the two ends.

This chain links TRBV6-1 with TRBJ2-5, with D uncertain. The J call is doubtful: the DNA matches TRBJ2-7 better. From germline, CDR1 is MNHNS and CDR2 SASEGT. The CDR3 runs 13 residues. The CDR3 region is CASSDVLGIEQYF. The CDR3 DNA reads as TGTGCCAGCAGTGACGTTTTGGGCATCGAGCAGTACTTC.

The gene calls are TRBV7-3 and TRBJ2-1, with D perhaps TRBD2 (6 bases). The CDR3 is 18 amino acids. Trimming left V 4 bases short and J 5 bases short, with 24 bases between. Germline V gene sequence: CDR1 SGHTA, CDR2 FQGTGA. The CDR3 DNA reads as TGTGCCAGCAGCTGGGTCTACCCGGCCTCCCCGGGGGACAATGAGCAGTTCTTC. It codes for CASSWVYPASPGDNEQFF. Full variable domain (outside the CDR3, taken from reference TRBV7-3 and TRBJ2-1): GAGVSQTPSNKVTEKGKYVELRCDPISGHTALYWYRQSLGQGPEFLIYFQGTGAADDSGLPNDRFFAVRPEGSVSTLKIQRTERGDSAVYLCASSWVYPASPGDNEQFFGPGTRLTVL.

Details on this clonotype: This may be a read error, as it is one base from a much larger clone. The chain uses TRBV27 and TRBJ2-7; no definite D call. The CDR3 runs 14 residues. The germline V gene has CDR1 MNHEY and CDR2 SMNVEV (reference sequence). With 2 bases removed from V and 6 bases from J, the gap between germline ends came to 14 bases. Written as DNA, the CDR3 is TGTGCCAGCAGTTTAGGCGGCAAGTCCGTCGAGCAGTACTTC. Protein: CASSLGGKSVEQYF.

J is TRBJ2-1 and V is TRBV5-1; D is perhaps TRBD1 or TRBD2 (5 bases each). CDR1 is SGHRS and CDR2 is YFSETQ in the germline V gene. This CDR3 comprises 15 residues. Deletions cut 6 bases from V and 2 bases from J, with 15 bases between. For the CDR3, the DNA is TGCGCCAGCAACTCTGAGGGGAGCCCCTACAATGAGCAGTTCTTC. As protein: CASNSEGSPYNEQFF. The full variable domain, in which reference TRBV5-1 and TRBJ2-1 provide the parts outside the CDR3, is KAGVTQTPRYLIKTRGQQVTLSCSPISGHRSVSWYQQTPGQGLQFLFEYFSETQRNKGNFPGRFSGRQFSNSRSEMNVSTLELGDSALYLCASNSEGSPYNEQFFGPGTRLTVL.

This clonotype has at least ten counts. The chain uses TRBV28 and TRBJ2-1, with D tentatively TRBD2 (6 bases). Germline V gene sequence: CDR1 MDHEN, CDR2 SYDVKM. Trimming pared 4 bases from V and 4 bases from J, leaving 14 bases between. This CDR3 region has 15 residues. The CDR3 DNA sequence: TGTGCCAGCAGTTCCTCCGGGACTTTTTACAATGAGCAGTTCTTC. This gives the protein CASSSSGTFYNEQFF.

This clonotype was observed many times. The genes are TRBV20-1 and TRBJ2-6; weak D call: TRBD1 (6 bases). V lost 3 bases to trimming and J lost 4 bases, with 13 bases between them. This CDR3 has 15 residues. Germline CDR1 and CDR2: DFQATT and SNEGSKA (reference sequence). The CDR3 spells CSASDRFRGANVLTF. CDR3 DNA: TGCAGTGCTAGCGACAGGTTTAGAGGGGCCAACGTCCTGACTTTC.

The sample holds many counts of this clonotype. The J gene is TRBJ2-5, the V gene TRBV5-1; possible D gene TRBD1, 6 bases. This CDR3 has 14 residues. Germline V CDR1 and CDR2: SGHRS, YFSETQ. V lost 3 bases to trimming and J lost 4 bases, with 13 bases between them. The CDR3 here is CASSWQGKGETQYF. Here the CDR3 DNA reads TGCGCCAGCAGCTGGCAGGGGAAAGGAGAGACCCAGTACTTC.